Listed below are T cell receptor beta chains from one sample, sequenced in a study of memory CD4+ T cells and cytomegalovirus serostatus. Sequenced by immunoSEQ multiplex PCR; TCRdb stores in-frame clones only, minus some. This table has 28,000 or so clones, 75% to 80% appearing once. Input material: memory CD4+ T cells from blood. The source is an adult in good health and CMV-seronegative. The CDR3 runs from the conserved cysteine through the conserved F or W. Fields, in order: V gene, J gene, CDR3 protein.

>TRBV28|TRBJ2-7
CASSTPSGSSYEQYF
>TRBV4-1|TRBJ2-5
CASSQDRLAGARETQYF
>TRBV28|TRBJ1-2
CASSYGTVKAAGYTF
>TRBV7-9|TRBJ1-3
CASSSFLGTPFVGNTIYF
>TRBV5-1|TRBJ1-1
CASSLQGQGLEAFF
>TRBV28|TRBJ2-2
CASSFRPGELFF
>TRBV27|TRBJ1-2
CASSYRQGIGYGYTF
>TRBV10-3|TRBJ1-2
CAISERDSTRGEGGYTF
>TRBV6-5|TRBJ2-7
CASSYTGRSEQYF
>TRBV7-9|TRBJ2-6
CASSLAGTGANVLTF
>TRBV27|TRBJ2-7
CASSLGHGLEQYF
>TRBV19|TRBJ1-1
CASMETELNTEAFF
>TRBV5-4|TRBJ2-7
CASSPGGTSASYEQYF
>TRBV30|TRBJ1-1
CAWSVNPMDTEAFF
>TRBV6-1|TRBJ1-2
CASSEYGYGYTF
>TRBV28|TRBJ1-5
CASSSGSQPQHF
>TRBV18|TRBJ1-2
CASSPLERPPYGYTF
>TRBV7-2|TRBJ1-2
CASSLVLEGHYGYTF
>TRBV11-2|TRBJ2-1
CASSSGREISNEQFF
>TRBV10-3|TRBJ2-7
CARDDGAGEHSYEQYF
>TRBV7-8|TRBJ2-5
CATRGTRGGFRTQYF
>TRBV4-3|TRBJ2-2
CASSQVGGTGELFF
>TRBV5-6|TRBJ2-7
CASSFVGTYEQYF
>TRBV7-9|TRBJ2-1
CASSSYPDNEQFF
>TRBV9|TRBJ1-5
CASSPGDPNQPQHF
>TRBV10-1|TRBJ2-7
CASSDRAGEQYF
>TRBV19|TRBJ1-6
CASSMFRNSPLHF
>TRBV19|TRBJ1-2
CASSDRGVSGYTF
>TRBV13|TRBJ2-2
CASSFRRGASNTGELFF
>TRBV20-1|TRBJ2-3
CSAIQEDTQYF
>TRBV27|TRBJ2-2
CASQRNTGDTGELFF
>TRBV7-2|TRBJ1-5
CASSLQGTSNQPQHF
>TRBV29-1|TRBJ1-5
CSVAGQGTDNQPQHF
>TRBV11-2|TRBJ1-2
CASSLGQNNYGYTF
>TRBV5-1|TRBJ2-3
CASSLGTNRATQYF
>TRBV5-1|TRBJ2-1
CASGSAWGDNEQFF
>TRBV5-6|TRBJ1-2
CASSLTGGGYGYTF
>TRBV19|TRBJ1-1
CASSMSGNGGFF
>TRBV6-5|TRBJ2-7
CASSYFRGSSYEQYF
>TRBV29-1|TRBJ1-5
CSASESNQPQHF
>TRBV10-3|TRBJ1-2
CAITGDGSRPGKGYTF
>TRBV10-3|TRBJ1-5
CASNGGDGPQPQHF
>TRBV5-4|TRBJ1-1
CASSSAGRDRGVEAFF
>TRBV27|TRBJ2-3
CASSLRTGADTQYF
>TRBV5-1|TRBJ2-5
CASSFYSGRETQYF
>TRBV5-1|TRBJ1-2
CASSLTGGNYGYTF
>TRBV7-9|TRBJ1-6
CASSLSGAGNSPLHF
>TRBV7-6|TRBJ2-3
CASSLGGGISTDTQYF
>TRBV7-2|TRBJ2-7
CASSPTDYEQYF
>TRBV30|TRBJ2-5
CACGTSGGMGTQYF
>TRBV5-4|TRBJ1-1
CASSLGRDTEAFF
>TRBV18|TRBJ2-1
CASSPRASPEQFF
>TRBV10-2|TRBJ2-7
CASRGMGPPFGQYF